Each of the 29 T cell receptor beta chains below was sequenced from the same sample in a study of PD-L1 blockade in urothelial cancer. Data came from immunoSEQ multiplex PCR; TCRdb stores just in-frame clones and leaves some out. Among roughly 24,000 clones, 75% to 90% were seen once, and the ten largest hold approximately 33%. The sample here was PBMCs, taken around atezolizumab (anti-PD-L1) treatment. These receptors all stem from a man in his 60s with urothelial cancer.

The chain joins TRBV6-1 to TRBJ2-5; TRBD2 might be the D (6 bases). Germline-derived CDR1 and CDR2 are MNHNS and SASEGT. There are 14 residues in the CDR3. The V and J ends lost 6 bases and 1 base respectively, with 12 bases between them. The CDR3 nucleotides are TGTGCCAGCAGGCGGGGTACCTCCCAAGAGACCCAGTACTTC. It encodes CASRRGTSQETQYF.

This clone was recorded a few times. Here the CDR3 reads CAWSTGQGELDEQYF. In nucleotides, the CDR3 is TGTGCCTGGAGCACCGGACAGGGTGAACTCGACGAGCAGTACTTC. The chain joins TRBV30 to TRBJ2-7; TRBD1 agrees at 8 bases. The V gene end was trimmed by 3 bases and the J gene end by 5 bases; junction bases not matched to a gene: 12. The CDR3 contains 15 residues. Germline CDR1 is GTSNPN and CDR2 is SVGIG (reference sequence).

This clone was recorded once. This chain joins TRBV9 and TRBJ2-1; the D gene is possibly TRBD2 (6 bases). The CDR3 is 15 residues long. Germline CDR1 is SGDLS and CDR2 is YYNGEE. V was trimmed by 4 bases and J by 10 bases, leaving 21 bases between them. CDR3 DNA: TGTGCCAGCAGCCCCATCCTGGGGGGAGCTGACGAGCAGTTCTTC. It specifies CASSPILGGADEQFF. Filled out from reference TRBV9 and TRBJ2-1, the complete variable domain reads DSGVTQTPKHLITATGQRVTLRCSPRSGDLSVYWYQQSLDQGLQFLIQYYNGEERAKGNILERFSAQQFPDLHSELNLSSLELGDSALYFCASSPILGGADEQFFGPGTRLTVL.

This sequence joins TRBV5-1 and TRBJ1-4, with D tentatively TRBD1 (5 bases). The CDR3 covers 14 residues. Germline lookup yields CDR1 SGHRS and CDR2 YFSETQ. The V end lost 1 base, the J end lost 7 bases, and 11 bases lay between the germline ends. This CDR3 reads CASSLLGASEKLFF. DNA of the CDR3: TGCGCCAGCAGCTTGTTAGGGGCGAGTGAAAAACTGTTTTTT.

The rearrangement links TRBV9 to TRBJ2-3, with TRBD2 matching over 9 bases. The CDR3 extends over 18 amino acids. Germline-derived CDR1 and CDR2 are SGDLS and YYNGEE. Trimming cost V 3 bases and J 4 bases; bases outside gene matches: 15. CDR3 amino acids: CASSAPLYGGGAPDTQYF. The DNA of the CDR3 is TGTGCCAGCAGCGCGCCTCTGTATGGCGGGGGGGCCCCAGATACGCAGTATTTT.

The chain couples TRBV7-2 to TRBJ2-7; D perhaps matches TRBD1 (5 bases). The V gene's germline CDR1 is SGHTA and CDR2 FQGNSA. The CDR3 has 14 amino acids. The V and J ends lost 4 bases and 7 bases respectively, with 17 bases between them. The CDR3 nucleotides are TGTGCCAGCAGCTCCGCCGCAGGGTTGGGGGAGCAGTACTTC. It translates to CASSSAAGLGEQYF.

The genes are TRBV9 and TRBJ2-1; unclear D gene. V was shortened by 6 bases and J by 4 bases, with 8 bases between the two germline ends. The CDR3 has 12 amino acids. The germline V gene has CDR1 SGDLS and CDR2 YYNGEE. The CDR3 sequence is CASTGDYNEQFF. CDR3 nucleotide sequence: TGTGCCAGCACAGGTGATTACAATGAGCAGTTCTTC.

The genes are TRBV18 and TRBJ2-5; 7 bases are shared with TRBD2. The CDR3 covers 16 residues. CDR1 is KGHSH and CDR2 is LQKENI in the germline V gene. Unmatched junction bases numbered 11, after V lost 4 bases and J lost 3 bases. The CDR3 DNA is TGTGCCAGCTCACGTGGGGAGGGACTTGTAAAAGAGACCCAGTACTTC. Translated: CASSRGEGLVKETQYF.

The chain recombines TRBV30 with TRBJ1-1, with D unclear. V gave up 3 bases and J gave up 5 bases, with 16 bases separating them. Germline CDR1 is GTSNPN and CDR2 is SVGIG (reference sequence). This CDR3 region has 14 residues. The CDR3 loop is CAWRRKGEDTEAFF. CDR3 DNA sequence: TGTGCCTGGAGGCGCAAGGGAGAGGATACTGAAGCTTTCTTT.

V gene TRBV5-1 combines with J gene TRBJ2-3; 11 bases are shared with TRBD2. This CDR3 has 15 residues. J gave up 5 bases and V 5 bases, and 7 bases lay outside the gene matches. Germline V gene lookup returns CDR1 SGHRS and CDR2 YFSETQ. This CDR3 is CASRVLAGGRDTQYF. Here the CDR3 DNA reads TGCGCCAGCAGGGTGCTAGCGGGAGGTCGAGATACGCAGTATTTT.

This rearrangement joins TRBV9 to TRBJ2-1; possible D gene TRBD2, 5 bases. Trimming removed 0 bases at V and 11 bases at J, with 18 bases between. Germline V CDR1 and CDR2: SGDLS, YYNGEE. This CDR3 has 15 residues. The CDR3: CASSVDETSRVKQFF. The CDR3 DNA reads as TGTGCCAGCAGCGTAGATGAGACTTCGCGGGTGAAGCAGTTCTTC.

The chain uses TRBV5-1 and TRBJ2-3; D unresolved. V was clipped by 1 base and J by 1 base, with 4 bases between them. Germline V lookup: CDR1 SGHRS, CDR2 YFSETQ. The CDR3 is 13 amino acids. CDR3 sequence reads: CASSLFGTDTQYF. For the CDR3, the DNA is TGCGCCAGCAGCTTGTTCGGCACAGATACGCAGTATTTT.

V gene TRBV29-1 combines with J gene TRBJ2-7, with D possibly being TRBD2 (6 bases). The germline gives CDR1 SQVTM, CDR2 ANQGSEA. V was pared by 4 bases and J by 0 bases, with 10 bases between. The CDR3 totals 13 residues. The CDR3 DNA reads as TGCAGCGTTGGGGGTAGCGGCTCCTACGAGCAGTACTTC. Its protein is CSVGGSGSYEQYF.

The chain employs TRBV6-4 and TRBJ1-1; 10 bases are shared with TRBD1. The trim removed 6 bases at V and 5 bases at J, leaving 6 bases unmatched. Germline CDR1 MRHNA, CDR2 SNTAGT. The CDR3 runs to 14 residues. CDR3 protein: CASRRQGADTEAFF. Here the CDR3 DNA reads TGTGCCAGCAGGAGACAGGGGGCGGATACTGAAGCTTTCTTT.

This rearrangement joins TRBV4-2 to TRBJ2-3; D may be TRBD1 (5 bases). Germline V CDR1 and CDR2: LGHNA, YNFKEQ. The CDR3 sequence is 16 residues long. Trimming pared 0 bases from V and 1 base from J, leaving 11 bases between. CDR3 sequence: CASSQDQGVGTDTQYF. CDR3 DNA: TGTGCCAGCAGCCAAGATCAAGGGGTTGGCACAGATACGCAGTATTTT.

The V gene is TRBV5-1, the J gene TRBJ2-5; 7 bases fit TRBD1. CDR1 and CDR2 from the germline V gene are SGHRS and YFSETQ. The CDR3 consists of 15 residues. V lost 4 bases and J lost 5; bases outside the gene matches: 11. The CDR3 nucleotides read TGCGCCAGCAGCAACGACGGGACAGTCGACGAGACCCAGTACTTC. Translating it yields CASSNDGTVDETQYF.

The rearrangement joins TRBV10-3 to TRBJ1-2, with D hard to call. V was trimmed by 6 bases and J by 5 bases, leaving 13 bases between them. The V gene's germline CDR1 is ENHRY and CDR2 SYGVKD. The CDR3 extends over 13 amino acids. The CDR3 sequence: CAISPSDSYGYTF. The CDR3 region has the DNA TGTGCCATCAGCCCATCAGATTCTTATGGCTACACCTTC.

The chain links TRBV27 to TRBJ2-5, with D maybe TRBD1 (5 bases). This CDR3 has 15 residues. The V and J ends lost 0 bases and 5 bases respectively, with 13 bases between them. From germline, CDR1 is MNHEY and CDR2 SMNVEV (reference sequence). CDR3 sequence reads: CASSLSRALRETQYF. The DNA for the CDR3 is TGTGCCAGCAGTTTATCCAGGGCCTTAAGGGAGACCCAGTACTTC.

This clone has only one observation. V and J are TRBV7-2 and TRBJ2-7; D is possibly TRBD2 (6 bases). V shed 7 bases and J shed 7 bases, with 23 bases lying between them. Germline assignment: CDR1 SGHTA and CDR2 FQGNSA. This CDR3 has 15 amino acids. The CDR3: CASNPGTGGRREQYF. Written as DNA, the CDR3 is TGTGCCAGCAACCCCGGGACTGGCGGAAGGAGAGAGCAGTACTTC.

The chain couples TRBV5-6 to TRBJ2-7; TRBD1 aligns across 7 bases. CDR1 and CDR2 (germline): SGHDT, YYEEEE. CDR3 length: 17 amino acids. Trimming took 1 base from V and 5 from J; bases not matched to a gene: 15. This CDR3 reads CASSLLPNRQGYDEQYF. Written as DNA, the CDR3 is TGTGCCAGCAGCTTGTTGCCCAACAGACAGGGATACGACGAGCAGTACTTC.

This clone is termed medium-sized. The rearrangement uses TRBV15 and TRBJ1-5, with D possibly TRBD1 on 5 matching bases. Germline V gives CDR1 LNHNV, CDR2 YYDKDF (reference sequence). Trimming left V 0 bases short and J 3 bases short, with 12 bases between. This CDR3 spans 16 amino acids. The CDR3 here is CATSRDHQGFNQPQHF. The CDR3 bases are TGTGCCACCAGCAGAGATCACCAGGGATTCAATCAGCCCCAGCATTTT.

This chain joins TRBV2 and TRBJ2-1, with D perhaps matching TRBD1 (5 bases). Trimming took 8 bases from V and 4 from J, leaving 12 bases between them. Germline CDR1 is SNHLY and CDR2 is FYNNEI. CDR3 length: 13 amino acids. The CDR3 reads CASRKDMYNEQFF. CDR3 DNA: TGTGCCAGCCGAAAGGACATGTACAATGAGCAGTTCTTC.

The CDR3 DNA is TGCGCCAGCAAATCGACAGGGTTTCTGGACGAGCAGTACTTC. Its translation: CASKSTGFLDEQYF. The chain recombines TRBV10-2 with TRBJ2-7; 7 nucleotides match TRBD1. Germline V gene lookup returns CDR1 WSHSY and CDR2 SAAADI. This CDR3 has 14 amino acids. The V gene end was trimmed by 7 bases and the J gene end by 5 bases; junction bases not matched to a gene: 11.

The V gene is TRBV5-1, the J gene TRBJ2-7, with TRBD2 matching 8 bases. There are 15 residues in the CDR3. The trim removed 4 bases at V and 6 bases at J, leaving 12 bases unmatched. Germline loops: CDR1 SGHRS, CDR2 YFSETQ. In DNA form, the CDR3 reads TGCGCCAGCAGCCTGGACGGGACTAGGGCCTCCGAGCAGTACTTC. This encodes CASSLDGTRASEQYF.

The chain combines TRBV10-3 with TRBJ2-1; 9 bases fit TRBD1. In germline, CDR1 is ENHRY, CDR2 SYGVKD. CDR3 size: 12 residues. V shed 5 bases, J shed 14 bases, and the junction held 7 bases outside the gene matches. CDR3 in DNA: TGTGCCATCAGTCTACAGGGGGCTAATAAGTTCTTC. Protein product: CAISLQGANKFF.

The V call is TRBV5-1, the J call TRBJ2-7; 7 nucleotides agree with TRBD2. V shed 0 bases and J 2 bases; nucleotides not matched to a gene: 5. CDR3 size: 15 residues. Germline assignment: CDR1 SGHRS and CDR2 YFSETQ. CDR3 sequence (DNA): TGCGCCAGCAGCTTGGGGGGGGGAACGGCCTACGAGCAGTACTTC. Translating it yields CASSLGGGTAYEQYF.

This sequence joins TRBV30 and TRBJ1-6; D not certain. CDR3 length: 14 amino acids. Germline V gene data show CDR1 as GTSNPN and CDR2 as SVGIG (reference sequence). Trimming took 5 bases from V and 7 from J, leaving 15 bases between them. This CDR3 is CAWDLGGNNSPLHF. The CDR3 region has the DNA TGTGCCTGGGACCTCGGCGGGAACAATTCACCCCTCCACTTT.

The CDR3 bases are TGTGCCTGGACCCCCGGGACTAGCGGGATAGTAAATGAGCAGTTCTTC. Its translation is CAWTPGTSGIVNEQFF. V gene TRBV30 combines with J gene TRBJ2-1; 13 positions match TRBD2. Germline CDR1 GTSNPN, CDR2 SVGIG (reference sequence). The length of the CDR3 is 16 residues. V dropped 4 bases and J dropped 7; count of bases not matched to a gene: 10.

The chain carries TRBV6-5 and TRBJ1-1; TRBD1 aligns across 9 bases. Germline V gene lookup returns CDR1 MNHEY and CDR2 SVGAGI. V was clipped by 6 bases and J by 1 base; unmatched bases: 3. CDR3 length: 14 residues. The chain's CDR3 is CASRAGQGNTEAFF. In DNA form, the CDR3 reads TGTGCCAGCAGAGCGGGACAGGGGAACACTGAAGCTTTCTTT.